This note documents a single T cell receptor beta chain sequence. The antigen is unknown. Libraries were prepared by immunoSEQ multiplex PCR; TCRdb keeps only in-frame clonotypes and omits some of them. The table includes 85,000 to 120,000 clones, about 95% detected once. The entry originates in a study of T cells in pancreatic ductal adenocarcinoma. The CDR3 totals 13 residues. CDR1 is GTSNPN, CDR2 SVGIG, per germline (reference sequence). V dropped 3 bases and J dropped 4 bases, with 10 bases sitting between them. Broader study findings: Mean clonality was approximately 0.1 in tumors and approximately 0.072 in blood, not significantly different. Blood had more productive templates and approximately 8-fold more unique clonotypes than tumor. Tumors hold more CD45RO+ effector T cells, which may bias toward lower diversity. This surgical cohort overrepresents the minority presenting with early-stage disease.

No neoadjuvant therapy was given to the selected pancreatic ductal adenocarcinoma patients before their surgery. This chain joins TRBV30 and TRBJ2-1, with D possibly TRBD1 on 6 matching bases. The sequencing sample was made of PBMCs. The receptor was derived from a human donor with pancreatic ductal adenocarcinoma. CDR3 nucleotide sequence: TGTGCCTGGAGCAGCAGGGGATACAATGAGCAGTTCTTC. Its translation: CAWSSRGYNEQFF.